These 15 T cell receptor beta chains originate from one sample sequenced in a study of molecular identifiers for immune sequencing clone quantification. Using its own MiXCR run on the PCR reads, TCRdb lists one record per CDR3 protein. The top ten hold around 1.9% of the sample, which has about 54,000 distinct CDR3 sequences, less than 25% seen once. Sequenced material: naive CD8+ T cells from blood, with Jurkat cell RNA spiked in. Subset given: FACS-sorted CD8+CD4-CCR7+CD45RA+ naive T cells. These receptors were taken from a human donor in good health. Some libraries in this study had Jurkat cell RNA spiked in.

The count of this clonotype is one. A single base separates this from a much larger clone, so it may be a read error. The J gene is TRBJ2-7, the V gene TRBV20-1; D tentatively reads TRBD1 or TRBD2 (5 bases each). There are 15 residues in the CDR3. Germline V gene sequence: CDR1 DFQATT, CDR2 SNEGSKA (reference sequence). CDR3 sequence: CSAHRDAESSYAQYF. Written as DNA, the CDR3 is TGCAGTGCACACCGGGACGCGGAGAGCTCCTACGCGCAGTACTTC.

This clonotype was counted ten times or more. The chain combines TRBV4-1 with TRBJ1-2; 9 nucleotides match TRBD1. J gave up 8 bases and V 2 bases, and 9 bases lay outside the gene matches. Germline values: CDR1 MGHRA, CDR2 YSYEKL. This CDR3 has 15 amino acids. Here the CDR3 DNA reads TGCGCCAGCAGCCAAAGTCCGGGACAGGGCTGGGGCTACACCTTC. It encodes CASSQSPGQGWGYTF.

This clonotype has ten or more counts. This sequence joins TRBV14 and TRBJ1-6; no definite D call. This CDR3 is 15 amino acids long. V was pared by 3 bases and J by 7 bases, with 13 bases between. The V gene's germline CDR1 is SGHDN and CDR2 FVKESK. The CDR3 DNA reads TGTGCCAGCAGCCACCGAGAGTGGGCGAATTCACCCCTCCACTTT. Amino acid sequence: CASSHREWANSPLHF.

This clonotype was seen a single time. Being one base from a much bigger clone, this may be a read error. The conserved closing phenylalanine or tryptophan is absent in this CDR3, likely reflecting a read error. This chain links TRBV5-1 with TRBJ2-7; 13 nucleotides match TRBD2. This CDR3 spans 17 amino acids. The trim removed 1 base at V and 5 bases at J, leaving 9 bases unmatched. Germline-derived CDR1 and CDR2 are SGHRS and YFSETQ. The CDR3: CASSLSLAGGPSHEQYL. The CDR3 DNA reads TGCGCCAGCAGCTTGTCACTAGCGGGAGGGCCGTCCCACGAGCAGTACCTC.

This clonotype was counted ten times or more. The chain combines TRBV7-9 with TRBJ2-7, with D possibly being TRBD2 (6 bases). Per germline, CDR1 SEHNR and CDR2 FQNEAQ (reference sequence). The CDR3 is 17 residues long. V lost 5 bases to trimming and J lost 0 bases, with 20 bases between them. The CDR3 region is CASSPVLAGLSSYEQYF. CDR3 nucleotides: TGTGCCAGCAGCCCTGTACTGGCGGGACTGAGCTCCTACGAGCAGTACTTC.

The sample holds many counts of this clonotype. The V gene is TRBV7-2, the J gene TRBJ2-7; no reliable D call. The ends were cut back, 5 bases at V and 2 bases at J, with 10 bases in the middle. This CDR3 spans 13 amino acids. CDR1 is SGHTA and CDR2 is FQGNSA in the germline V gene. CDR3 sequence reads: CASSHSAAYEQYF. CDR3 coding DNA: TGTGCCAGCAGCCATTCCGCGGCCTACGAGCAGTACTTC.

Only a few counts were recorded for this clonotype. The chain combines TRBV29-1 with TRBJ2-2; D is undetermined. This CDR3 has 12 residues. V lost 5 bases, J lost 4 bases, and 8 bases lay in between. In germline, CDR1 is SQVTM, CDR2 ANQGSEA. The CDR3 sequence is CSVTGSTGELFF. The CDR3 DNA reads TGCAGCGTTACGGGCAGCACCGGGGAGCTGTTTTTT.

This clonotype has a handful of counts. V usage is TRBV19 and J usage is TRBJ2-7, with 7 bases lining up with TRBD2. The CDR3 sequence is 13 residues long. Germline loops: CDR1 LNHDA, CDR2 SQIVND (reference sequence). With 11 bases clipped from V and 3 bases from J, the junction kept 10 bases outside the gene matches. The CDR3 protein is CASESTGGYEQYF. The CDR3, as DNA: TGTGCCTCTGAATCGACGGGAGGCTACGAGCAGTACTTC.

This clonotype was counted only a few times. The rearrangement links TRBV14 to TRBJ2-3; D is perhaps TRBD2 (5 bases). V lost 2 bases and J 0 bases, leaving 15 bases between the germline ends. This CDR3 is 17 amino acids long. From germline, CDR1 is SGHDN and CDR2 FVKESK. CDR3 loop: CASSQRRERASTDTQYF. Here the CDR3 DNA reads TGTGCCAGCAGCCAACGCCGAGAGAGGGCTAGCACAGATACGCAGTATTTT.

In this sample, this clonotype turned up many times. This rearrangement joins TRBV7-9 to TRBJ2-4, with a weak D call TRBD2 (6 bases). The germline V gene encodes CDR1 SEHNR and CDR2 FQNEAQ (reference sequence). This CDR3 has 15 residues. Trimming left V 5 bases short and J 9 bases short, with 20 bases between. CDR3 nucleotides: TGTGCCAGCAGCACCGGGACTCCCCTCCCGGTCATTCAGTACTTC. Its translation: CASSTGTPLPVIQYF.

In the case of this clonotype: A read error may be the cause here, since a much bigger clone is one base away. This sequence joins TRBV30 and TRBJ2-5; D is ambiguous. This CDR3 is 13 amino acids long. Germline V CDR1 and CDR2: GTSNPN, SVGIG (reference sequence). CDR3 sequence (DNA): TGTGCCTGGAGTCTGGACGTCCAAGAGCCCCAGTACTTC. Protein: CAWSLDVQEPQYF.

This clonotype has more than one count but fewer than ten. The CDR3 region is CASSLVYRTTDTQYF. The CDR3 DNA sequence: TGTGCCAGCAGCTTAGTCTACAGGACCACAGATACGCAGTATTTT. The chain employs TRBV11-2 and TRBJ2-3; a possible D gene is TRBD1 (5 bases). From germline, CDR1 is SGHAT and CDR2 FQNNGV. The V end lost 1 base, the J end lost 2 bases, and 10 bases lay between the germline ends. This CDR3 comprises 15 residues.

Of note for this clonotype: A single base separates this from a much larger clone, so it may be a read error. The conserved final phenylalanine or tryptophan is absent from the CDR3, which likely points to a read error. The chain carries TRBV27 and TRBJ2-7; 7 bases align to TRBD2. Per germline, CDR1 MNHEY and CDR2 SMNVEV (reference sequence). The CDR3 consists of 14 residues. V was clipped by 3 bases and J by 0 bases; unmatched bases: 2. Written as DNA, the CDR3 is TGTGCCAGCAGTTTTACGGGGGGCTCCTACGAGCAGTACTCC. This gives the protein CASSFTGGSYEQYS.

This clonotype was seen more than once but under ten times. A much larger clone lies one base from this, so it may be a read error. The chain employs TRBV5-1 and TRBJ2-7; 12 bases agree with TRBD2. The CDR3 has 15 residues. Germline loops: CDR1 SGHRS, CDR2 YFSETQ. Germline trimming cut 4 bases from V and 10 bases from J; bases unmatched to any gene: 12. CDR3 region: CASSPIKTSGGPQYF. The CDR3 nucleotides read TGCGCCAGCAGCCCTATAAAGACTAGCGGGGGACCCCAGTACTTC.

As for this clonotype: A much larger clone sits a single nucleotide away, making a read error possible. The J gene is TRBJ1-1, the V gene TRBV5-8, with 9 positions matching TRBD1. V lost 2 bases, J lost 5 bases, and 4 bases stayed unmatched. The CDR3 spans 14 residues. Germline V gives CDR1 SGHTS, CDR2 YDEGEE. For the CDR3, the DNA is TGTGCCAGCAGCTTTGACAGGGGGTATACTGAAGCTTTCTTT. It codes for CASSFDRGYTEAFF.